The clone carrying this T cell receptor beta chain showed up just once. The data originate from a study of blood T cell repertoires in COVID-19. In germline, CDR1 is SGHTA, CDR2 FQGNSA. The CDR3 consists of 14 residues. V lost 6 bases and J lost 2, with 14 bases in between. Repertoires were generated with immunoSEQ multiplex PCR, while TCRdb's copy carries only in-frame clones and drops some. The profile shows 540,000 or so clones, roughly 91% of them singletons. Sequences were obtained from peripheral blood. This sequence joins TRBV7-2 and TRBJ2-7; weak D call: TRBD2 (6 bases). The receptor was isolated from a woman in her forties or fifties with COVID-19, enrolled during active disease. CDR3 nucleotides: TGTGCCAGCAGTTTTCCGGGACTCCCCTACGAGCAGTACTTC. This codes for CASSFPGLPYEQYF.